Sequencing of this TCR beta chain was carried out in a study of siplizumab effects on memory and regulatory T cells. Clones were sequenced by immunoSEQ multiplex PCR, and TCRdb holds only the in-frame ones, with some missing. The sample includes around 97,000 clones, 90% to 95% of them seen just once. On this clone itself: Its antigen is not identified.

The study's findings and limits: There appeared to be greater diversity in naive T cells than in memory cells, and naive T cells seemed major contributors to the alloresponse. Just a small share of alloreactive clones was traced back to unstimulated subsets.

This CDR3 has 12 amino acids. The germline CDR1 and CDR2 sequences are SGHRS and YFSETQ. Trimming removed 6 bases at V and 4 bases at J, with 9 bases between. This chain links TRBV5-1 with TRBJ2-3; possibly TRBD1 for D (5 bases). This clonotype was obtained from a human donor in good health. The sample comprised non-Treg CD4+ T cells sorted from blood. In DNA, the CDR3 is TGCGCCAGCACCCACAGGCCAGATACGCAGTATTTT. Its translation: CASTHRPDTQYF. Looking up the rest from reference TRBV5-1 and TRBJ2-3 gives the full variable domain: KAGVTQTPRYLIKTRGQQVTLSCSPISGHRSVSWYQQTPGQGLQFLFEYFSETQRNKGNFPGRFSGRQFSNSRSEMNVSTLELGDSALYLCASTHRPDTQYFGPGTRLTVL.